This T cell receptor beta chain came from a study of Graves' ophthalmopathy and Graves' hyperthyroidism. Study overall: Peripheral blood was obtained at first diagnosis, ahead of any treatment. Findings and limits, study-wide: Prediction of ophthalmopathy progression reached 70.59% sensitivity and around 75% specificity.

This clonotype was seen repeatedly, ten times or more. Its specificity is not known. RNA served as the template for amplifying TCR beta CDR3 regions. The library came from an HTBI-primed first-round RT-PCR and a second-round multiplex PCR. From the multiplex PCR reads, TCRdb called clonotypes with MiXCR, one entry per CDR3 protein. The data show roughly 500,000 distinct CDR3 sequences, 14% seen once. Input material: blood. This sequence originates from a woman in her twenties or thirties with Graves' ophthalmopathy.

The CDR3 reads CASSRQIYEQYF. CDR3 coding DNA: TGTGCCAGCAGCAGACAGATCTACGAGCAGTACTTC. The J gene is TRBJ2-7, the V gene TRBV28, with D maybe TRBD1 (5 bases). V lost 6 bases and J 3 bases, leaving 9 bases between the germline ends. The CDR3 loop spans 12 amino acids. Germline values: CDR1 MDHEN, CDR2 SYDVKM.